These 9 T cell receptor beta chains were all obtained from the same sample, sequenced in a study of OX40 agonist ivuxolimab in advanced cancers. Clones were sequenced by immunoSEQ multiplex PCR, and TCRdb holds only the in-frame ones, with some missing. The sample lists 100,000 or so clones, 70% to 85% occurring once. The sample in question was CD4+ or CD8+ T cells sorted from blood, obtained in a trial of the OX40 agonist ivuxolimab. The receptors were gathered from an adult with an advanced solid tumor such as melanoma, head and neck, liver or kidney cancer.

This clone has just one count. The gene calls are TRBV9 and TRBJ2-2; D is uncertain. V was shortened by 4 bases and J by 6 bases, with 7 bases between the two germline ends. Germline-derived CDR1 and CDR2 are SGDLS and YYNGEE. This CDR3 is 12 amino acids long. The CDR3 spells CASSSPPGELFF. The CDR3, as DNA: TGTGCCAGCAGCTCCCCCCCCGGGGAGCTGTTTTTT.

V and J are TRBV9 and TRBJ2-7; the match to TRBD1 covers 10 bases. Germline V CDR1 and CDR2: SGDLS, YYNGEE. This CDR3 is 15 amino acids long. V lost 2 bases to trimming and J lost 0 bases; unmatched junction nucleotides: 2. In DNA, the CDR3 is TGTGCCAGCAGCGTCGGGACAGGGGTCTCCTACGAGCAGTACTTC. Encoded protein: CASSVGTGVSYEQYF.

The rearrangement joins TRBV19 to TRBJ2-7; tentatively, D is TRBD1 (5 bases). Germline V CDR1 and CDR2: LNHDA, SQIVND (reference sequence). Trimming shortened V by 3 bases and J by 3 bases, and 9 bases separated the two germline ends. The CDR3 is 13 residues long. The CDR3, as DNA: TGTGCCAGTAGTATCCGGACACACTACGAGCAGTACTTC. Its protein product is CASSIRTHYEQYF.

The chain recombines TRBV27 with TRBJ2-1, with 8 bases lining up with TRBD2. Germline CDR1 and CDR2: MNHEY and SMNVEV (reference sequence). The V segment lost 3 bases and the J segment 7 bases; nucleotides outside the gene matches: 8. The CDR3 loop spans 15 amino acids. CDR3 sequence reads: CASSFRRGGWNEQFF. The CDR3 bases are TGTGCCAGCAGTTTTCGACGGGGGGGCTGGAATGAGCAGTTCTTC.

This rearrangement joins TRBV5-1 to TRBJ2-6; D perhaps matches TRBD2 (5 bases). Trimming cost V 0 bases and J 4 bases, with 8 bases left between them. This CDR3 comprises 15 residues. Germline V gene lookup returns CDR1 SGHRS and CDR2 YFSETQ. CDR3 bases: TGCGCCAGCAGCTTGGAGGTAGCGGGGGCCAACGTCCTGACTTTC. Residues: CASSLEVAGANVLTF.

This clone was counted a few times. CDR3 sequence: CASSLYREDGYTF. Here the CDR3 DNA reads TGCGCCAGCAGCTTGTACAGGGAGGATGGCTACACCTTC. V and J are TRBV5-1 and TRBJ1-2; D possibly corresponds to TRBD1 (6 bases). Trimming stripped 1 base from V and 6 bases from J, with 10 bases between. Germline V lookup: CDR1 SGHRS, CDR2 YFSETQ. The CDR3 runs to 13 residues. The full variable domain, rest sourced from reference TRBV5-1 and TRBJ1-2, is KAGVTQTPRYLIKTRGQQVTLSCSPISGHRSVSWYQQTPGQGLQFLFEYFSETQRNKGNFPGRFSGRQFSNSRSEMNVSTLELGDSALYLCASSLYREDGYTFGSGTRLTVV.

In DNA, the CDR3 is TGTGCCAGCAGCCCCGGGGCGGGACAGGCCTACGAGCAGTACTTC. This sequence encodes CASSPGAGQAYEQYF. V is TRBV5-6 and J is TRBJ2-5; TRBD1 matches at 8 bases. The last part of the DNA fits TRBJ2-7 better; the J call may be wrong. The CDR3 consists of 15 residues. The germline V gene encodes CDR1 SGHDT and CDR2 YYEEEE.

The chain links TRBV27 to TRBJ1-2; D possibly corresponds to TRBD1 (6 bases). The CDR3 runs 14 residues. V lost 5 bases and J lost 4, with 14 bases in between. Germline CDR1 reads MNHEY; CDR2 reads SMNVEV (reference sequence). Here the CDR3 DNA reads TGTGCCAGCAGTCCAGGACAGAGTTTCTATGGCTACACCTTC. This encodes CASSPGQSFYGYTF.

The V gene is TRBV18, the J gene TRBJ1-4; a possible D gene is TRBD1 (5 bases). Germline loops: CDR1 KGHSH, CDR2 LQKENI. The CDR3 is 14 residues long. The V gene lost 0 bases and the J gene lost 3 bases, with 5 bases spanning the gap. The CDR3: CASSPPGPNEKLFF. The CDR3, as DNA: TGTGCCAGCTCACCACCGGGACCTAATGAAAAACTGTTTTTT.